This T cell receptor beta chain was observed in a study of early T cells in non-severe SARS-CoV-2 infection. For the study at large: Unsorted whole blood bulk RNA was sequenced, with unpaired chains.

Broader study findings: Anti-spike CD8 responses were favored in VDJdb matching, and private and CD4 specificities were missed.

V was pared by 4 bases and J by 5 bases, with 19 bases between. The V gene's germline CDR1 is SEHNR and CDR2 FQNEAQ (reference sequence). The length of the CDR3 is 16 residues. Remarks on this clonotype: Its specificity is unknown.

Unique molecular identifiers tagged individual cDNA molecules. TCRdb independently ran MiXCR on the 5' RACE reads; one entry per CDR3 protein. The sample holds around 65,000 distinct CDR3 sequences, roughly 12% seen once. This sequence joins TRBV7-9 and TRBJ2-3; the D is unclear. The sample in question was whole blood, obtained at baseline. This clonotype was obtained from an adult who was a healthcare worker with PCR-confirmed SARS-CoV-2 infection or an uninfected control (not recorded which). In nucleotides, the CDR3 is TGTGCCAGCAGCTCAAGCCGGGCCAATTCCAAAGATACGCAGTATTTT. Protein: CASSSSRANSKDTQYF.